Below, 28 T cell receptor beta chains from the same sample are listed, as sequenced in a study of cytomegalovirus exposure and HLA in healthy donors. PCR was performed using 60 Vbeta and 13 Jbeta primers. TCRdb's copy holds only in-frame clones and misses some; the assay was immunoSEQ multiplex PCR. The sample has 90,000 to 150,000 clones; around 78% are singletons. The material sequenced was PBMCs. All receptors come from a woman in her 30s in good health and CMV-seropositive.

The chain uses TRBV27 and TRBJ1-1; D unresolved. Germline V gives CDR1 MNHEY, CDR2 SMNVEV (reference sequence). The CDR3 spans 15 residues. Trimming stripped 6 bases from V and 6 bases from J, with 20 bases between. CDR3 residues: CASSPSPLVRAEAFF. In DNA form, the CDR3 reads TGTGCCAGCAGCCCCTCCCCCCTCGTGAGGGCTGAAGCTTTCTTT.

This chain connects TRBV5-4 to TRBJ1-1; unclear D gene. V shed 4 bases and J shed 1 base, with 8 bases lying between them. The V gene's germline CDR1 is SGHNT and CDR2 YYREEE (reference sequence). The CDR3 is made up of 13 amino acids. This CDR3 reads CASSPPRNTEAFF. CDR3 coding DNA: TGTGCCAGCAGCCCTCCGCGGAACACTGAAGCTTTCTTT.

The rearrangement joins TRBV5-1 to TRBJ2-3, with D possibly TRBD2 on 5 matching bases. CDR1 and CDR2 from the germline V gene are SGHRS and YFSETQ. The CDR3 totals 17 residues. Trimming shortened V by 4 bases and J by 6 bases, and 24 bases separated the two germline ends. The CDR3 DNA is TGCGCCAGCAGCCAGTCTTACCCGGGAAAGGTAGGTGATACGCAGTATTTT. Amino acids: CASSQSYPGKVGDTQYF.

The V gene is TRBV28, the J gene TRBJ1-1; 9 nucleotides align to TRBD1. Germline trimming cut 6 bases from V and 11 bases from J; bases unmatched to any gene: 16. The CDR3 sequence is 15 residues long. Per germline, CDR1 MDHEN and CDR2 SYDVKM. The chain's CDR3 is CASRSSLTGGKVAFF. The CDR3 nucleotides are TGTGCCAGCAGATCCTCTCTCACAGGGGGCAAGGTGGCTTTCTTT. The full variable domain, with the rest looked up from reference TRBV28 and TRBJ1-1, is DVKVTQSSRYLVKRTGEKVFLECVQDMDHENMFWYRQDPGLGLRLIYFSYDVKMKEKGDIPEGYSVSREKKERFSLILESASTNQTSMYLCASRSSLTGGKVAFFGQGTRLTVV.

This clone was seen once. The V call is TRBV6-5, the J call TRBJ1-5, with D possibly being TRBD1 (6 bases). Trimming took off 7 bases at V and 8 bases at J, with 15 bases between the two ends. CDR3 length: 13 amino acids. The germline gives CDR1 MNHEY, CDR2 SVGAGI. CDR3 bases: TGTGCCAGCACCGAACGGGGGGGCAAGCCCCAGCATTTT. Its translation: CASTERGGKPQHF.

This clone was picked up one time. J is TRBJ1-3 and V is TRBV4-3, with 8 bases matching TRBD1. After removal of 0 bases from V and 2 bases from J, the junction contained 9 bases not matched to a gene. The germline V gene has CDR1 LGHNA and CDR2 YSLEER. The CDR3 has 18 amino acids. The CDR3 region is CASSQEPRRTGTGNTIYF. The CDR3 DNA reads as TGCGCCAGCAGCCAAGAACCCAGACGGACAGGGACTGGAAACACCATATATTTT.

The chain joins TRBV28 to TRBJ2-5, with no clear D. The better agreement between TRBJ2-7 and the DNA end casts doubt on the J call. The CDR3 totals 13 residues. Germline CDR1 and CDR2: MDHEN and SYDVKM. Written as DNA, the CDR3 is TGTGCCAGCAGTTTTAGCCTCTCCTACGAGCAGTACTTC. Protein product: CASSFSLSYEQYF.

V gene TRBV5-1 combines with J gene TRBJ2-5, with D possibly being TRBD1 (5 bases). This CDR3 region has 13 residues. Per germline, CDR1 SGHRS and CDR2 YFSETQ. Trimming cost V 4 bases and J 5 bases, with 12 bases left between them. The CDR3 region has the DNA TGCGCCAGCAGCCCCGGACCAGGGGAGACCCAGTACTTC. Residues: CASSPGPGETQYF.

This clone showed up just a few times. The rearrangement links TRBV4-3 to TRBJ2-3; 9 bases align to TRBD2. Looked up from germline, CDR1 is LGHNA and CDR2 is YSLEER. V shed 4 bases and J 5 bases; nucleotides not matched to a gene: 16. The CDR3 runs to 18 residues. The CDR3 coding sequence is TGCGCCAGCAGCCTAGAACACTCGGCGGGGGGGCCGCGAGATACGCAGTATTTT. Protein product: CASSLEHSAGGPRDTQYF.

The chain combines TRBV7-2 with TRBJ2-5, with TRBD2 matching 8 bases. V was pared by 4 bases and J by 5 bases, with 9 bases of the junction left unmatched. Germline assignment: CDR1 SGHTA and CDR2 FQGNSA. CDR3 size: 15 residues. The CDR3 DNA reads TGTGCCAGCAGCTACAACGGGGGGGCCGGGGAGACCCAGTACTTC. It is translated as CASSYNGGAGETQYF. The full variable domain, with the rest looked up from reference TRBV7-2 and TRBJ2-5, is GAGVSQSPSNKVTEKGKDVELRCDPISGHTALYWYRQSLGQGLEFLIYFQGNSAPDKSGLPSDRFSAERTGGSVSTLTIQRTQQEDSAVYLCASSYNGGAGETQYFGPGTRLLVL.

This chain uses TRBV5-4 with TRBJ2-1; TRBD2 aligns across 10 bases. The CDR3 covers 15 residues. CDR1 SGHNT and CDR2 YYREEE come from the germline V gene (reference sequence). Unmatched junction bases numbered 8, after V lost 1 base and J lost 10 bases. The chain's CDR3 is CASSLSLAGDPEQFF. Here the CDR3 DNA reads TGTGCCAGCAGCTTGAGTCTAGCGGGGGACCCCGAGCAGTTCTTC.

This clone was seen a handful of times. V is TRBV28 and J is TRBJ1-2; a weak D match, TRBD1 (6 bases). Per germline, CDR1 MDHEN and CDR2 SYDVKM. This CDR3 comprises 15 residues. V was clipped by 4 bases and J by 1 base, with 13 bases between them. CDR3 DNA: TGTGCCAGCAGTTGGGGGCGGGGGATTAACTATGGCTACACCTTC. Its protein product is CASSWGRGINYGYTF.

This clone appeared once. This chain joins TRBV29-1 and TRBJ2-5; possible D gene TRBD1, 5 bases. The CDR3 has 13 residues. Germline V gives CDR1 SQVTM, CDR2 ANQGSEA. The germline V and J ends were trimmed by 5 bases and 0 bases, with 10 bases remaining between them. This chain's CDR3 is CSVTGQDQETQYF. In DNA, the CDR3 is TGCAGCGTTACAGGACAAGACCAAGAGACCCAGTACTTC.

The CDR3 reads CASSLENSYNEQFF. DNA of the CDR3: TGCGCCAGCAGCTTAGAGAACAGCTACAATGAGCAGTTCTTC. This chain links TRBV5-1 with TRBJ2-1, with D hard to call. Germline values: CDR1 SGHRS, CDR2 YFSETQ. The CDR3 extends over 14 amino acids. V lost 2 bases and J 3 bases, leaving 9 bases between the germline ends.

The chain is built from TRBV15 and TRBJ2-1, with 8 bases aligning to TRBD2. Germline CDR1 reads LNHNV; CDR2 reads YYDKDF (reference sequence). J lost 7 bases, V lost 2 bases, and 10 bases had no gene match. The CDR3 runs to 16 residues. The CDR3, as DNA: TGTGCCACCAGCAGATCGGGGGGGCCTTGGGGGAATGAGCAGTTCTTC. Translated, it gives CATSRSGGPWGNEQFF.

This clone was seen only a few times. This chain links TRBV4-3 with TRBJ1-1, with D unclear. Germline values: CDR1 LGHNA, CDR2 YSLEER. CDR3 size: 15 residues. Trimming shortened V by 0 bases and J by 2 bases, and 10 bases separated the two germline ends. This CDR3 reads CASSQDPVANTEAFF. DNA for the CDR3: TGCGCCAGCAGCCAAGATCCTGTAGCCAACACTGAAGCTTTCTTT.

The chain uses TRBV5-4 and TRBJ1-2; 9 bases are a match to TRBD1. V dropped 4 bases and J dropped 2; count of bases not matched to a gene: 12. Germline CDR1 is SGHNT and CDR2 is YYREEE (reference sequence). The CDR3 is 17 amino acids. The CDR3 DNA reads TGTGCCAGCAGCCTCTCCCTTGGGGGACAGGGAAACTATGGCTACACCTTC. This sequence encodes CASSLSLGGQGNYGYTF. Full variable domain (rest looked up from reference TRBV5-4 and TRBJ1-2): ETGVTQSPTHLIKTRGQQVTLRCSSQSGHNTVSWYQQALGQGPQFIFQYYREEENGRGNFPPRFSGLQFPNYSSELNVNALELDDSALYLCASSLSLGGQGNYGYTFGSGTRLTVV.

This clone was detected ten times or more. This chain links TRBV5-1 with TRBJ1-4; D may be TRBD1 (6 bases). Germline assignment: CDR1 SGHRS and CDR2 YFSETQ. Between the trimmed V and J ends, which lost 4 bases and 4 bases, there was a span of 14 bases. The CDR3 length is 15 residues. The CDR3 spells CASSPQQGSNEKLFF. The DNA of the CDR3 is TGCGCCAGCAGCCCCCAACAGGGTAGTAATGAAAAACTGTTTTTT.

This sequence joins TRBV10-3 and TRBJ2-1; a possible D gene is TRBD2 (5 bases). CDR3 length equals 13 residues. CDR1 and CDR2 from the germline V gene are ENHRY and SYGVKD. Between the trimmed V and J ends, which lost 5 bases and 3 bases, there was a span of 8 bases. The CDR3, as DNA: TGTGCCATCAGTCTTCGGGACTACAATGAGCAGTTCTTC. Its translation: CAISLRDYNEQFF.

This clone has only one observation. The chain has TRBV5-1 and TRBJ2-3; 11 bases line up with TRBD2. V gave up 0 bases and J gave up 6 bases; unmatched junction bases: 6. CDR3 length: 16 amino acids. The germline gives CDR1 SGHRS, CDR2 YFSETQ. CDR3 nucleotide sequence: TGCGCCAGCAGCTTGGGGGCCACTAGCGGGGGCGATACGCAGTATTTT. It translates to CASSLGATSGGDTQYF.

In this sample, this clone turned up once. The J gene is TRBJ1-5, the V gene TRBV9; no clear D gene. The CDR3 is 13 amino acids. The V and J ends lost 3 bases and 0 bases respectively, with 4 bases between them. Germline V gene lookup returns CDR1 SGDLS and CDR2 YYNGEE. The CDR3 protein is CASSAYSNQPQHF. In DNA form, the CDR3 reads TGTGCCAGCAGCGCGTATAGCAATCAGCCCCAGCATTTT.

This clone has a single count. This sequence joins TRBV23-1 and TRBJ1-6; maybe TRBD1 (6 bases). TRBV23-1 is labeled an ORF, and its function is uncertain. Trimming stripped 2 bases from V and 7 bases from J, with 15 bases between. The CDR3 sequence is 16 residues long. The CDR3 region has the DNA TGCGCCAGCAGTCAACGGGGGGGACACGAGAATTCACCCCTCCACTTT. This encodes CASSQRGGHENSPLHF.

V usage is TRBV27 and J usage is TRBJ2-7; 7 bases map to TRBD1. The ends lost 5 bases at V and 8 bases at J; junction bases unmatched: 6. In germline, CDR1 is MNHEY, CDR2 SMNVEV (reference sequence). The CDR3 is made up of 12 amino acids. CDR3 in DNA: TGTGCCAGCAGTCGGGACAGAGCCAAGCAGTACTTC. It translates to CASSRDRAKQYF.

Within the sample, this clone is medium-sized. The V gene is TRBV29-1, the J gene TRBJ2-3; 8 bases match TRBD2. CDR3 length: 15 amino acids. V lost 7 bases to trimming and J lost 1 base; unmatched junction nucleotides: 10. The germline V gene encodes CDR1 SQVTM and CDR2 ANQGSEA. The CDR3, as DNA: TGCAGCGCCGCGGGGGGCATGGCCGGCACAGATACGCAGTATTTT. Its translation is CSAAGGMAGTDTQYF.

J is TRBJ1-1 and V is TRBV5-1; 7 positions match TRBD1. CDR1 and CDR2 from the germline V gene are SGHRS and YFSETQ. This CDR3 region has 15 residues. V dropped 4 bases and J dropped 1; count of bases not matched to a gene: 7. The CDR3 nucleotides are TGCGCCAGCAGCGACCCCCAGGGGGGGAACACTGAAGCTTTCTTT. Translating gives CASSDPQGGNTEAFF.

This clone was detected a few times. The rearrangement links TRBV28 to TRBJ1-1, with 7 bases fitting TRBD1. V lost 1 base, J lost 1 base, and 3 bases stayed unmatched. The CDR3 is 15 amino acids. The germline V gene has CDR1 MDHEN and CDR2 SYDVKM. The CDR3: CASSLSTGWNTEAFF. In nucleotides, the CDR3 is TGTGCCAGCAGTTTATCGACAGGGTGGAACACTGAAGCTTTCTTT.

This clone was recorded a few times. The CDR3 region is CASSLSLGRETQYF. CDR3 coding DNA: TGTGCCAGCAGCTTAAGTCTGGGGAGGGAGACCCAGTACTTC. V usage is TRBV7-2 and J usage is TRBJ2-5, with D possibly TRBD2 on 6 matching bases. V gave up 2 bases and J gave up 5 bases, with 12 bases separating them. The CDR3 is 14 residues long. Per the germline V gene, CDR1 is SGHTA and CDR2 is FQGNSA.

The chain joins TRBV6-5 to TRBJ1-5; D is unresolved. V dropped 5 bases and J dropped 3 bases, with 14 bases sitting between them. CDR3 length equals 15 residues. Germline V CDR1 and CDR2: MNHEY, SVGAGI. The CDR3 is CASSRYREVNQPQHF. CDR3 sequence (DNA): TGTGCCAGCAGTCGCTATAGGGAGGTCAATCAGCCCCAGCATTTT.